This T cell receptor (beta chain) came from a study of cytotoxic CD8 clonotypes in ibrutinib-treated CLL. Produced via immunoSEQ multiplex PCR; TCRdb's table is partial and in-frame only. The sample has around 60,000 clones, roughly 59% seen once. In its sample, this clone was seen a few times. Its antigen is undetermined. Study-wide points: Elevated clonality accompanied ibrutinib response, with a return toward baseline values at progression.

The sequence was collected from a human donor with chronic lymphocytic leukemia. The sequences come from PBMCs, collected after 12 months of ibrutinib treatment.

The CDR3 DNA follows: TGTGCCAGCAGTCTCCCGGGACAGGGAGATGGCTACACCTTC. Translation: CASSLPGQGDGYTF. The gene calls are TRBV28 and TRBJ1-2; 9 nucleotides line up with TRBD1. Losses at the gene ends were 5 bases for V and 6 bases for J; bases not matched to a gene: 7. CDR3 size: 14 residues. The V gene's germline CDR1 is MDHEN and CDR2 SYDVKM.